Below, one T cell receptor (beta chain) is given with its context. The sample is drawn from a study of shared clonotypes between healthy human individuals. CDR1 MNHEY and CDR2 SMNVEV come from the germline V gene (reference sequence). V lost 5 bases to trimming and J lost 7 bases; unmatched junction nucleotides: 13. CDR3 length: 17 amino acids. The repertoire was sequenced with immunoSEQ multiplex PCR; TCRdb's copy has only in-frame clones and lacks some. The data hold some 1 million clones, with around 75% observed a single time. The gene calls are TRBV27 and TRBJ2-7; 14 bases are shared with TRBD2. The specimen was memory CD4+ T cells sorted from blood. Sample subset: CD45RA-negative fraction. The source of this sequence is a man between 18 and 29 years old in good health. The CDR3: CASSPSMTSGRAREQYF. As DNA, the CDR3 is TGTGCCAGCAGTCCATCCATGACTAGCGGGAGGGCCCGGGAGCAGTACTTC.